This T cell receptor beta chain was recovered during a study of tumor-infiltrating lymphocytes in primary liver carcinoma. Germline CDR1 is MNHNY and CDR2 is SVGAGI (reference sequence). The CDR3 sequence is 13 residues long. With respect to this clonotype: Its specificity is unknown. Without the conserved terminal phenylalanine or tryptophan, this CDR3 likely stems from a read error.

cDNA specific to TCR beta was made from 500 ng of total RNA, with a constant-region primer employed for priming. Three-round nested multiplex PCR performed with slightly modified ARM-PCR produced the TCR beta libraries. Use of TRBV1-TRBV30 forward primers with a C-beta reverse primer characterized the first two PCR rounds, which lasted about 9 cycles each. Each CDR3 protein gets one entry after TCRdb re-called the multiplex PCR reads with MiXCR. The sample records fewer than 400,000 distinct CDR3 sequences, more than 55% being singletons. Unsorted whole blood yielded blood RNA, and germline DNA was extracted as well. The researchers drew 3.5 to 4.5 milliliters of peripheral blood before surgery. Findings of the study overall: Tumors had a significantly higher top-250-clone fraction than blood (p = 0.039).

Sequencing was performed on peripheral blood. The sequence came from a man between 35 and 55 years old with primary liver carcinoma and hepatitis B virus infection. V is TRBV6-6 and J is TRBJ1-1, with 8 bases matching TRBD1. CDR3 sequence reads: CASSYTGGTEAFS. As DNA, the CDR3 is TGCGCCAGCAGTTACACAGGGGGCACTGAAGCTTTCTCT.